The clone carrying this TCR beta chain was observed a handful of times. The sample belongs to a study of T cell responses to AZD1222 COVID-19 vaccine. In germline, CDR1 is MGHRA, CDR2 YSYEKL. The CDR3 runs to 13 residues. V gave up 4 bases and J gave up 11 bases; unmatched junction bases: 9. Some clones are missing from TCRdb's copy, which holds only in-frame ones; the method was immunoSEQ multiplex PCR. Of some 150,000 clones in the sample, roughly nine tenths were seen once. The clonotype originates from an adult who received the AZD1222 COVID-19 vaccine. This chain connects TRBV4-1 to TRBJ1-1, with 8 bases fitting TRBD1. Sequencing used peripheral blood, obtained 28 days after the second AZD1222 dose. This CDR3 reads CASSPLGAGGAFF. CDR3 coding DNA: TGCGCCAGCAGCCCCCTTGGGGCAGGGGGCGCTTTCTTT.